These 6 T cell receptor beta chains share one sample of origin, sequenced in a study of monozygotic twins with inflammatory bowel disease. TCRdb reprocessed the 5' RACE reads, with one entry per CDR3 protein and no DNA. The record lists about 420,000 distinct CDR3 sequences, of which the ten most abundant hold 2% to 2.5%. The sequenced material came from blood. Source of these receptors: a human donor with ulcerative colitis or Crohn's disease, or a healthy co-twin of an affected twin (not recorded which).

The J gene is TRBJ2-1, the V gene TRBV20-1; TCRdb lists TRBD1, though no DNA is available to test this call. The CDR3 is 13 residues long. In germline, CDR1 is DFQATT, CDR2 SNEGSKA (reference sequence). CDR3 loop: CSAKRGGYNEQFF.

V gene TRBV5-1 combines with J gene TRBJ2-5. CDR3 length equals 15 residues. Per the germline V gene, CDR1 is SGHRS and CDR2 is YFSETQ. CDR3 sequence reads: CASSARKASQETQYF.

The rearrangement links TRBV12-3 or TRBV12-4 to TRBJ2-1; TCRdb lists TRBD2, though no DNA is available to test this call. This CDR3 is built from 14 residues. The CDR3 reads CASGRLADYNEQFF.

V is TRBV6-1 and J is TRBJ2-4. The CDR3 has 12 amino acids. Germline-derived CDR1 and CDR2 are MNHNS and SASEGT. The CDR3 sequence: CASSRALDIQYF.

The CDR3 here is CASSYLNRVPYNEQFF. V gene TRBV6-5 combines with J gene TRBJ2-1; TCRdb reports TRBD1, a call that lacks DNA to check it against. This CDR3 has 16 residues. CDR1 is MNHEY and CDR2 is SVGAGI in the germline V gene.

V and J are TRBV29-1 and TRBJ1-4. CDR1 and CDR2 (germline): SQVTM, ANQGSEA. The CDR3 is made up of 12 amino acids. CDR3 loop: CSVEEGRGKLFF.